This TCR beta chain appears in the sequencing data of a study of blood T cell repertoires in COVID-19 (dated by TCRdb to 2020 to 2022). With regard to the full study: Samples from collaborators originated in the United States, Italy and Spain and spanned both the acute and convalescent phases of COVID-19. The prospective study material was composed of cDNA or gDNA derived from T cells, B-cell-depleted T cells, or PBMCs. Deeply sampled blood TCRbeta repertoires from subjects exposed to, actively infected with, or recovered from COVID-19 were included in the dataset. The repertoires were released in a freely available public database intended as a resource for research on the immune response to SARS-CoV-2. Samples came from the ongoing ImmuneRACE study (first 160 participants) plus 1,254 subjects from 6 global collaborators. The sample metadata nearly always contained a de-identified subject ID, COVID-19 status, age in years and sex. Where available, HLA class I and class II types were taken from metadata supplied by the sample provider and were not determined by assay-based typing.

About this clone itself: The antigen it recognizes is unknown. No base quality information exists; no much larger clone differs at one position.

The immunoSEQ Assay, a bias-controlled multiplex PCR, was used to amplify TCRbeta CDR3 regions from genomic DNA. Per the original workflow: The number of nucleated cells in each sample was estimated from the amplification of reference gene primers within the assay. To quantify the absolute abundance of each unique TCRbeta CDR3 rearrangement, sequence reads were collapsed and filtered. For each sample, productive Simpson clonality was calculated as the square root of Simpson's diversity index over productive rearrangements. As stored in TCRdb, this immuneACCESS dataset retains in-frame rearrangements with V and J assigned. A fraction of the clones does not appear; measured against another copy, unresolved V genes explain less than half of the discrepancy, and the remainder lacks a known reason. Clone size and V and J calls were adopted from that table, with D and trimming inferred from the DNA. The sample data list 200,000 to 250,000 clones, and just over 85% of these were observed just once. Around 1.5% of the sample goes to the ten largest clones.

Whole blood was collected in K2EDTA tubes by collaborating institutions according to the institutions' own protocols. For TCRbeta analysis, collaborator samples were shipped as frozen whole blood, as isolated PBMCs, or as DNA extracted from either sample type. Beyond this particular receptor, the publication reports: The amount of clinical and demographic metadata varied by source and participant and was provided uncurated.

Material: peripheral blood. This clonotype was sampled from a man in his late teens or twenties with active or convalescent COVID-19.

The nucleotide sequence is TGTGCCATCACCAGGGGAAATGAGCAGTTCTTC. Its protein reads: CAITRGNEQFF. Recombination linked TRBV10-3 to TRBJ2-1, and possibly TRBD1, on 6 matching bases. Counted from cysteine to phenylalanine, this CDR3 has 11 amino acids. The kept DNA is CDR3 alone, 33 bases in frame from the first base. The germline V gene gives CDR1 as ENHRY and CDR2 as SYGVKD. V loses 7 bases of germline sequence and J loses 7 bases, and the interval between the two ends is 8 bases.